In this sample, the clone carrying this T cell receptor (beta chain) turned up many times. Its specificity is unknown. This entry is derived from a study of metastatic and nonmetastatic thyroid tumors. Study-level information: Peripheral blood and tumor or nodule samples from malignant and benign thyroid patients were compared. Overall study results and limits: Compared with benign nodules, malignant thyroid tumors were reported to have significantly higher TCR beta diversity in both blood and tumor.

As handled by the study authors: A classifier of distant metastasis in papillary thyroid cancer was built from CDR3 differences (across clinicopathological groups). MiXCR re-clonotyped the PCR reads for TCRdb. These V and J calls rely on TCRdb rather than the paper's analysis. Of approximately 24,000 clones listed, 23% are singletons. Thyroid surgery had not been preceded by any treatment in any patient. Germline V gene sequence: CDR1 DFQATT, CDR2 SNEGSKA (reference sequence). The CDR3 runs 13 residues. The TCR was taken from a male donor with papillary thyroid cancer or a benign thyroid nodule (not recorded which). Some clones in this sample may be carry-over from other donors' samples. The chain couples TRBV20-1 to TRBJ1-2; 12 bases are shared with TRBD1. The sequenced sample consisted of blood. DNA for the CDR3: TGCAGGGGATCGGGACAGGGGGCGTCTGGCTACACCTTC. This encodes CRGSGQGASGYTF.